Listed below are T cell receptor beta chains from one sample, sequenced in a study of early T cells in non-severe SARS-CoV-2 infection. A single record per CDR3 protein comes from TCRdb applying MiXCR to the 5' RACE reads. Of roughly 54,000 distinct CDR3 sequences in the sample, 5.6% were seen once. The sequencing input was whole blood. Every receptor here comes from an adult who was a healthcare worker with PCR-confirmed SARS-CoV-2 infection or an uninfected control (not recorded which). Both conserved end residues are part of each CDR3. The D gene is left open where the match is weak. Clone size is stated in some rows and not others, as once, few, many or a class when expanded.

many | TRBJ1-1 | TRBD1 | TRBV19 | TGTGCCAGTACCACCGGACAGGTAGGAGCTTTCTTT | CASTTGQVGAFF
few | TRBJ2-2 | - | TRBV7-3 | TGTGCCAGCAGGATGACAGGGAACACCGGGGAGCTGTTTTTT | CASRMTGNTGELFF
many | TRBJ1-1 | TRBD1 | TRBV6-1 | TGTGCCAACGACTACAGGGGCCAATGGGACTTT | CANDYRGQWDF
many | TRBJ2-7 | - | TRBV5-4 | TGTGCCAGCAGCTTGCAGGGGTACGAGCAGTACTTC | CASSLQGYEQYF
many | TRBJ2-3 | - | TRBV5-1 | TGCGCCAGCAGCTTGTTAGTTACCGCGGATACGCAGTATTTT | CASSLLVTADTQYF
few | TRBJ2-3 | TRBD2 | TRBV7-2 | TGTGCCAGCAGCCCACCCTGGAGCGGGGGGATGGCAGATACGCAGTATTTT | CASSPPWSGGMADTQYF
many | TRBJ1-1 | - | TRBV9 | TGTGCCAGCAGCGCCAGAATGAACACTGAAGCTTTCTTT | CASSARMNTEAFF
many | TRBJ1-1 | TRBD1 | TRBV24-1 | TGTGCCACGCAACCGGGACAGGGGAACACTGAAGCTTTCTTT | CATQPGQGNTEAFF
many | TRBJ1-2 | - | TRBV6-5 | TGTGCCAGCAGTTACCAGGGGATCGGTGGCTACACCTTC | CASSYQGIGGYTF
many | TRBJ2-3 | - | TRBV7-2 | TGTGCCAGCAGTCAAACCCCCCTGCCCACAGATACGCAGTATTTT | CASSQTPLPTDTQYF
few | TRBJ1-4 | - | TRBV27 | TGTGCCAGCAGTTTATCGCGACAGCAAAATTGGCTGTTTTTT | CASSLSRQQNWLFF
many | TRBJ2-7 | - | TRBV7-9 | TGTGCCAGCAGCCCCGCCTACGAGCAGTACTTC | CASSPAYEQYF
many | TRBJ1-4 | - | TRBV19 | TGTGCCAGTAGTAAAACGGACGGACCGGAAAAACTGTTTTTT | CASSKTDGPEKLFF
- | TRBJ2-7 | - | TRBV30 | TGTGCCTGGAGTGACCGGCGGGAGCAGTACTTC | CAWSDRREQYF
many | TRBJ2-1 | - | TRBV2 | TGTGCCAGCAGTGTATATGAGCAGTTCTTC | CASSVYEQFF
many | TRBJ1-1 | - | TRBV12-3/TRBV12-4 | TGTGCCAGCAGTTTAGAGGGGCGAAGCACTGAAGCTTTCTTT | CASSLEGRSTEAFF
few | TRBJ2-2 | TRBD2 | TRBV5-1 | TGCGCCAGCAAACGGCTAGCGGAGAACACCGGGGAGCTGTTTTTT | CASKRLAENTGELFF
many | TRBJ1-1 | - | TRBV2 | TGTGCCAGCCGGGCAGCGATGCGGGCGGGCGAGAGCACTGAAGCTTTCTTT | CASRAAMRAGESTEAFF
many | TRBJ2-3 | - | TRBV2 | TGTGCCAGCAGTGAAGCGCTGGGGAGCACAGATACGCAGTATTTT | CASSEALGSTDTQYF
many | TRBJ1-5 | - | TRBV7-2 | TGTGCCAGCAGCTTAGCTATGGGATTTCAGCCCCAGCATTTT | CASSLAMGFQPQHF
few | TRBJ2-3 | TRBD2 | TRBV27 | TGTGCCAGCAGTCTCGGGGTATTAGCGGGAACGGAGCTGCAGTATTTT | CASSLGVLAGTELQYF
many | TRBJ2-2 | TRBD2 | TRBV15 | TGTGCCACCAGAAGGGCGGGAGGGAACACCGGGGAGCTGTTTTTT | CATRRAGGNTGELFF
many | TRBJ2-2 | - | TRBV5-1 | TGCGCCAGCAGCTTGGACCCAGGGAGCACCGGGGAGCTGTTTTTT | CASSLDPGSTGELFF
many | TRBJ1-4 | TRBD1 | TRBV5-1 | TGCGCCAGCAGCCCACAGGGGAGTGGTGAAAAACTGTTTTTT | CASSPQGSGEKLFF
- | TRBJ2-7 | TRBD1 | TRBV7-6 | TGTGCCAGCAGCTCGACGACAGGGGGTTACGAGCAGTACTTC | CASSSTTGGYEQYF
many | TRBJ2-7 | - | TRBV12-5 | TGTGCTAGCAGACAGGGAGGCGGCTACGAGCAGTACTTC | CASRQGGGYEQYF
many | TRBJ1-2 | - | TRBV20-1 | TGCAGTGCTAGAGGTCAACCGGGCTTCTATGGCTACACCTTC | CSARGQPGFYGYTF
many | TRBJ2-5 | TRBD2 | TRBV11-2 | TGTGCCAGCAGCCCCAAGGGGCCGACTAGCGGGAGGGATTTCCAGGAGACCCAGTACTTC | CASSPKGPTSGRDFQETQYF